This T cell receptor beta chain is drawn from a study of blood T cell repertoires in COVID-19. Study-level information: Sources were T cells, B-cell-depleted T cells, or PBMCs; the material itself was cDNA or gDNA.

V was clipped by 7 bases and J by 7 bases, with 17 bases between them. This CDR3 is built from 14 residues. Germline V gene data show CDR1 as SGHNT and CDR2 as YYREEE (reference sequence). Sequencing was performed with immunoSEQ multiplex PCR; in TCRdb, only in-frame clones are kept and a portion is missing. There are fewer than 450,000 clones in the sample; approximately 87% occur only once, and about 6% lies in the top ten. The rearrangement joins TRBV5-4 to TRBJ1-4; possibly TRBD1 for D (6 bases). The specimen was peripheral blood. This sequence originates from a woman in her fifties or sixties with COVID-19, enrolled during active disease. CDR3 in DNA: TGTGCCAGCCTTCAGGGGCCCATGGGTGAAAAACTGTTTTTT. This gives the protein CASLQGPMGEKLFF.